This T cell receptor beta chain is from a study of CD8+ T cells in alopecia areata. Study background: Grafting placed skin from approximately 6-12-month-old C3H/HeJ donors with spontaneous alopecia onto roughly 7-10-week-old female C3H/HeJ mice. Broader study findings: Higher clonality was seen in lesional scalp than in normal scalp, especially in alopecia totalis/universalis. Sharing of TCRs across patients appeared less clear than in mice, possibly for HLA-related reasons.

Remarks on this clone: No antigen is known for it. TCRdb's protein does not match the DNA translation at residue 13; the protein provided is translated from the DNA. Mouse gene names and germline throughout.

Following extraction, RNA underwent reverse transcription to cDNA, which served as the sequencing template. Assay used: immunoSEQ multiplex PCR; TCRdb lists only in-frame clones, some missing. The repertoire consists of over 100,000 clones, none detected only once. The receptor was isolated from a C3H/HeJ mouse with alopecia areata. For this strain, the MHC haplotype corresponds to H2-k. The specimen was lesional skin.

Incomplete CDR3 DNA: TGTGCCAGCAGTAATCCCGGACAGCATTCTGGAAATACG. Its protein product is CASSNPGQHSGNT. The full CDR3 protein reads CASSNPGQHSGNTLYF. V and J are TRBV13-3 and TRBJ1-3, with a possible D match to TRBD1 (6 bases). Coverage ceases 3 residues before the CDR3 finishes, and the germline J gene fills in the end. V lost 4 bases to trimming and J lost 0 bases, with 14 bases between them. Per the germline V gene, CDR1 is NNHDY and CDR2 is SYVADS. This CDR3 comprises 16 residues.